This TCR beta chain derives from a study of quantifying T cell responses using KT2 cells. Background on the study: TCR alpha and beta constant-region primers primed reverse transcription of RNA.

The cDNA 3' end received a ligated oligonucleotide with a UMI. First-round PCR used 3 to 4 cycles and beta primers RC1.1 and RC1.2 covering TRBC1 and TRBC2. TCRdb analysed the UMI-ligation and nested PCR reads with MiXCR anew, one entry per CDR3 protein. Seen here are tens of thousands of distinct CDR3 sequences, 12% observed once, and the top ten hold around 9.9%. The sample is PBMC spiked with counted cells of clone KT2. CDR1 and CDR2 (germline): SGHDT, YYEEEE. The CDR3 runs 16 residues. Trimming took 1 base from V and 0 from J, leaving 13 bases between them. The sequence came from a human donor. Sequences were obtained from PBMCs spiked with cells of the T cell clone KT2. The rearrangement joins TRBV5-6 to TRBJ1-1; no clear D gene. The CDR3 spells CASSLFIGRVNTEAFF. The CDR3 bases are TGTGCCAGCAGCTTGTTCATTGGTCGGGTGAACACTGAAGCTTTCTTT.